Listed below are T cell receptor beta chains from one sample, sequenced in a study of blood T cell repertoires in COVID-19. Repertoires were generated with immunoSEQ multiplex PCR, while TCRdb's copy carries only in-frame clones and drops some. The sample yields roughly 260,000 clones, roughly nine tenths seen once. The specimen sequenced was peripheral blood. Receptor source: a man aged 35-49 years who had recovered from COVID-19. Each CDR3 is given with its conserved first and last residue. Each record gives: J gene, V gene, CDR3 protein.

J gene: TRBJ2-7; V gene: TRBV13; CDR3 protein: CASSPTVQDPYEQYF
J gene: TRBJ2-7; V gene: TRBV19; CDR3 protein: CASSIVGGKTYEQYF
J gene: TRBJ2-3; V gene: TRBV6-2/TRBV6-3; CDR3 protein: CASSVPGLAGSSTDTQYF
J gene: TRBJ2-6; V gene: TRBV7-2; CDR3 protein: CASSSGLAGRSGANVLTF
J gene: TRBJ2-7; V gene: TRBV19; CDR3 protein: CASSIKRDGTYEQYF
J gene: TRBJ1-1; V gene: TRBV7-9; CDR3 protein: CASSRKQGAHTEAFF
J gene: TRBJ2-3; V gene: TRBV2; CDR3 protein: CASSRILAGATDTQYF
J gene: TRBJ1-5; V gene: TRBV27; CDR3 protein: CASSLGPVGQHNQPQHF
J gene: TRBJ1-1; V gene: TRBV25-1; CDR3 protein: CASKDSGETEAFF
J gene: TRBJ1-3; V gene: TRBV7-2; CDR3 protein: CASSLAGTGVGNTIYF
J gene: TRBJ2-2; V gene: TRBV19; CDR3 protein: CASSISVRTGGELFF
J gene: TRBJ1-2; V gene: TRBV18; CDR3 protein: CASGLVNYGYTF
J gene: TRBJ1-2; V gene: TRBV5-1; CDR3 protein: CASSLEQGAVYGYTF
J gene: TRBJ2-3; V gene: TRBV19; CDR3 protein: CASSLGRVGSDTQYF
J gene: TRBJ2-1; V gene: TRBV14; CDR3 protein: CASSPPSGLVGNEQFF
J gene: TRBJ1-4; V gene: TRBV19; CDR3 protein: CASSITGRVTNEKLFF
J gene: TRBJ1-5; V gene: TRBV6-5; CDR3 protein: CASSSSGGHQPQHF